A selection of T cell receptor beta chains follows, all from one sample in a study of T cells in Graves' hyperthyroidism and ophthalmopathy. TCRdb reanalysed the multiplex PCR reads using MiXCR and keeps one entry per CDR3 protein. The profile shows 450,000 to 700,000 distinct CDR3 sequences, just over 45% of them singletons. Sample: peripheral blood or thyroid tissue (not recorded which). The receptors shown here come from a woman between 18 and 29 years old with Graves' hyperthyroidism. Each CDR3 is given with its conserved first and last residue. The D gene is left open where the match is weak.

v_call	cdr3_length	d_call	cdr3_aa
TRBV25-1	16	.	CASSSDDSSNTGELFF
TRBV7-3	15	TRBD2	CASSPGLGGLDTQYF
TRBV24-1	15	TRBD1	CATSDPGTGGYEQYF
TRBV29-1	15	.	CSTGDGISGANVLTF
TRBV6-6	14	TRBD1	CASRLTGTGPEQYF
TRBV7-9	13	.	CASSLGFNEKLFF
TRBV7-9	17	TRBD1	CASSRGQGATYDEKLFF
TRBV7-9	17	TRBD2	CASSLSYMREARDTQYF
TRBV12-3/TRBV12-4	14	.	CASSLAHNTGELFF
TRBV5-1	14	.	CASSLPQGHGELFF
TRBV20-1	14	TRBD2	CSARAGGSTDTQYF
TRBV7-9	14	.	CASSLGLDREKLFF